This T cell receptor beta chain was sequenced in a study of blood T cells in healthy people across ages. A word on this clonotype: Its specificity is unknown.

A second PCR, run for roughly 7 to 11 cycles, used a sample-barcoded 5' primer plus a J-beta primer mix. From the 5' RACE reads, TCRdb called clonotypes with MiXCR, one entry per CDR3 protein. The data show 1.5 million to 1.9 million distinct CDR3 sequences, approximately 39% seen once. In germline, CDR1 is MNHEY, CDR2 SVGEGT. V lost 5 bases and J 0 bases, leaving 5 bases between the germline ends. The CDR3 contains 12 residues. The study's findings and limits: Age brought a roughly linear fall in TCR beta diversity measured per million T cells. One million T cells yielded diversity estimates that were considered underestimates. Donor CMV status was unknown, possibly confounding expanded clonotype changes.

For every donor, a draw yielded ten milliliters of peripheral blood. The rearrangement uses TRBV6-2 or TRBV6-3 and TRBJ2-7, with D unclear. Sequencing was done on a sample of blood. This TCR was sampled from a woman aged 18-29 years in good health. CDR3 sequence (DNA): TGTGCCAGCAGTCAACACTCCTACGAGCAGTACTTC. Translation gives CASSQHSYEQYF.